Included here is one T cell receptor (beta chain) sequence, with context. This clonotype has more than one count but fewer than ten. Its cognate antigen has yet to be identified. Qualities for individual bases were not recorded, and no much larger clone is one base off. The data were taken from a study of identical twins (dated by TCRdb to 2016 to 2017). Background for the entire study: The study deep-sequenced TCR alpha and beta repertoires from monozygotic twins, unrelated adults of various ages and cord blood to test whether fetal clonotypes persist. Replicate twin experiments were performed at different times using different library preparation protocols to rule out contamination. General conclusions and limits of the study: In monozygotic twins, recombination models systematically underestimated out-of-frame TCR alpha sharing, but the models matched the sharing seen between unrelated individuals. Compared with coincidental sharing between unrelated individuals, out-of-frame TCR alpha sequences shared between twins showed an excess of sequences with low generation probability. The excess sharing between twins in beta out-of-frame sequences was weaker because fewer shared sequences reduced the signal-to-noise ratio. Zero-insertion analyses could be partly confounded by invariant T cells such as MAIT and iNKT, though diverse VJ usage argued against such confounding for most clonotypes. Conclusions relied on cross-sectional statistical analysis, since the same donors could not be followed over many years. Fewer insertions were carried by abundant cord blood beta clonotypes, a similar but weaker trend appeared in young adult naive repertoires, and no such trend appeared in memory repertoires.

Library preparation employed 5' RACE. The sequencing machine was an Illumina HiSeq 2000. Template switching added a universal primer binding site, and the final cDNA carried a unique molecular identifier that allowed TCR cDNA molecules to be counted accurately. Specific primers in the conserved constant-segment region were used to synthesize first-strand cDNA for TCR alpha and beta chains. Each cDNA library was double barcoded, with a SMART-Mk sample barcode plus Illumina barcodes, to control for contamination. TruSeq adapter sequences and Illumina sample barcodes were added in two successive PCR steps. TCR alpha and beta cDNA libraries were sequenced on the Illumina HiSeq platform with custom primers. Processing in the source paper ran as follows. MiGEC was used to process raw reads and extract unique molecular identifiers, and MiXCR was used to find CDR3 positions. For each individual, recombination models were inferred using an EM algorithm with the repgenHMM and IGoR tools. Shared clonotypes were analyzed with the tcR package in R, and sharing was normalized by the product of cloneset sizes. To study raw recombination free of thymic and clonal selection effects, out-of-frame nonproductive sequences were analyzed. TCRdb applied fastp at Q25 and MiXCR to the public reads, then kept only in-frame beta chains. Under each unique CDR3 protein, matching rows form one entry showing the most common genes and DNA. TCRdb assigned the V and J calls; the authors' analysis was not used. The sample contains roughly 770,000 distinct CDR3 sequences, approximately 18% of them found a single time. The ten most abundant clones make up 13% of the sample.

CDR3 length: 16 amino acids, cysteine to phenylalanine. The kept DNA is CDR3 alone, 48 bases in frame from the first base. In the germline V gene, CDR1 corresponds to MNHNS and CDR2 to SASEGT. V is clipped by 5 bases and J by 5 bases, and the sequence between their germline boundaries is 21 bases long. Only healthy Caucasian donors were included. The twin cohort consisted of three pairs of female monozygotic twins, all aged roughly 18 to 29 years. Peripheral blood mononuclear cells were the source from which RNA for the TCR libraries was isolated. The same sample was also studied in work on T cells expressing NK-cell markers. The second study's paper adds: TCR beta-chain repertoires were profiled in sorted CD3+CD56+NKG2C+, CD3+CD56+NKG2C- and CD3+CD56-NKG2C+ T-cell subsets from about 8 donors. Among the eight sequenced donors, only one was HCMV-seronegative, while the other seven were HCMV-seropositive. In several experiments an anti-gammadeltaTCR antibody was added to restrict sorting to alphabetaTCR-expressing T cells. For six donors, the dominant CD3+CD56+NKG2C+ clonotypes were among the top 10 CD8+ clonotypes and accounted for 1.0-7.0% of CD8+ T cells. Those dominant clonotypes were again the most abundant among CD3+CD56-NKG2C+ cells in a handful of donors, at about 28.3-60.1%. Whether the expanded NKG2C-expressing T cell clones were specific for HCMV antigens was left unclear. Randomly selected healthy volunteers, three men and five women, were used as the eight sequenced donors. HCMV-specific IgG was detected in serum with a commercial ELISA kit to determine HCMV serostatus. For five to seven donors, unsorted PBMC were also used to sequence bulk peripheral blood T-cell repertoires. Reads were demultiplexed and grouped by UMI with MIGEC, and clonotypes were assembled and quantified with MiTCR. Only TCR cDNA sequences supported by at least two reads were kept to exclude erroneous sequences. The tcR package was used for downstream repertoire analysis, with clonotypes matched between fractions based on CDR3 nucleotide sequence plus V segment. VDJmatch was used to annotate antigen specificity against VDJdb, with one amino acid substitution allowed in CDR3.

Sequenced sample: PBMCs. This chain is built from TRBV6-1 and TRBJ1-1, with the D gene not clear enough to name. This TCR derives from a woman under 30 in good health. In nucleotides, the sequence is TGTGCCAGCAGTCGTCGCGGTCGGGGTGGGAGGACTGAAGCTTTCTTT. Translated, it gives CASSRRGRGGRTEAFF.